One sample yielded the 13 T cell receptor beta chains listed below, sequenced in a study of response to subunit inactivated influenza vaccine. TCRdb re-called the RT-PCR reads with MiXCR, one entry per CDR3 protein. The table records about 780,000 distinct CDR3 sequences, roughly 20% of them present only once. The sequences come from PBMCs from blood, collected 4 to 6 days after vaccination. Every receptor here comes from a man aged 45-60 years who received an inactivated influenza vaccine.

The sample holds one count of this clonotype. This rearrangement joins TRBV7-9 to TRBJ2-7; D not certain. The ends were cut back, 5 bases at V and 6 bases at J, with 17 bases in the middle. The V gene's germline CDR1 is SEHNR and CDR2 FQNEAQ (reference sequence). This CDR3 has 14 residues. The CDR3 DNA reads TGTGCCAGCAGCCCAACCGGGCCTTCGAGCGAGCAGTACTTC. Translating gives CASSPTGPSSEQYF.

This clonotype was counted only a few times. The chain carries TRBV10-3 and TRBJ2-2; D is unresolved. This CDR3 has 14 amino acids. Germline V gene sequence: CDR1 ENHRY, CDR2 SYGVKD. V lost 4 bases and J 3 bases, leaving 9 bases between the germline ends. The CDR3 nucleotides are TGTGCCATCAGTGGTAGCAGAGACACCGGGGAGCTGTTTTTT. This gives the protein CAISGSRDTGELFF.

This clonotype occurred a few times. This sequence joins TRBV6-5 and TRBJ2-2; D is uncertain. CDR3 size: 15 residues. Germline assignment: CDR1 MNHEY and CDR2 SVGAGI. V was cut by 5 bases and J by 6 bases, with 16 bases left in between. The CDR3 DNA reads as TGTGCCAGCAGTCTACGGCCCTTGGGTCCCGGGGAGCTGTTTTTT. It codes for CASSLRPLGPGELFF.

The rearrangement links TRBV15 to TRBJ2-7; D unresolved. The ends were cut back, 5 bases at V and 0 bases at J, with 8 bases in the middle. The CDR3 runs to 13 residues. Germline assignment: CDR1 LNHNV and CDR2 YYDKDF (reference sequence). The CDR3 region is CATSPRSSYEQYF. The CDR3 nucleotides read TGTGCCACCAGCCCCAGGAGCTCCTACGAGCAGTACTTC.

This clonotype was counted ten times or more. The V gene is TRBV6-2 or TRBV6-3, the J gene TRBJ2-1, with D uncertain. V was pared by 7 bases and J by 6 bases, with 7 bases between. Per germline, CDR1 MNHEY and CDR2 SVGEGT. This CDR3 comprises 11 residues. CDR3 nucleotide sequence: TGTGCCAGCACCGTTGGCAATGAGCAGTTCTTC. Its translation is CASTVGNEQFF.

This clonotype was counted between two and nine times. V usage is TRBV2 and J usage is TRBJ2-3; D may correspond to TRBD1 or TRBD2 (5 bases each). This CDR3 is built from 14 residues. Germline values: CDR1 SNHLY, CDR2 FYNNEI. The V end was cut by 6 bases, the J end by 6 bases, with 16 bases between. CDR3 protein: CASRSGRMQDTQYF. Here the CDR3 DNA reads TGTGCCAGCAGGTCGGGACGGATGCAGGATACGCAGTATTTT.

The chain employs TRBV6-2 or TRBV6-3 and TRBJ2-6; no clear D. The length of the CDR3 is 16 residues. From germline, CDR1 is MNHEY and CDR2 SVGEGT. The germline V and J ends were trimmed by 8 bases and 0 bases, with 14 bases remaining between them. CDR3 coding DNA: TGTGCCAGCTCCCGGGTGTCGTTCTCTGGGGCCAACGTCCTGACTTTC. Amino acid sequence: CASSRVSFSGANVLTF.

The rearrangement uses TRBV7-2 and TRBJ2-5; 7 nucleotides align to TRBD2. The trim removed 1 base at V and 5 bases at J, leaving 10 bases unmatched. Germline lookup yields CDR1 SGHTA and CDR2 FQGNSA. The CDR3 has 16 amino acids. For the CDR3, the DNA is TGTGCCAGCAGCTTAGTGGGGACTTCCGGGAGGGAGACCCAGTACTTC. It translates to CASSLVGTSGRETQYF.

This chain connects TRBV19 to TRBJ1-5, with 8 bases fitting TRBD1. The CDR3 extends over 13 amino acids. CDR1 is LNHDA, CDR2 SQIVND, per germline (reference sequence). V shed 6 bases, J shed 6 bases, and the junction held 4 bases outside the gene matches. The chain's CDR3 is CASSPTGVQPQHF. CDR3 nucleotide sequence: TGTGCCAGTAGCCCGACAGGGGTTCAGCCCCAGCATTTT.

The sample holds a few counts of this clonotype. J is TRBJ2-7 and V is TRBV4-2; D might be TRBD1 or TRBD2, each matching 6 bases. Trimming pared 0 bases from V and 2 bases from J, leaving 17 bases between. CDR1 is LGHNA, CDR2 YNFKEQ, per germline. This CDR3 contains 17 residues. This chain's CDR3 is CASSQDRRGASPYEQYF. In DNA form, the CDR3 reads TGTGCCAGCAGCCAAGATAGGAGGGGGGCCTCACCCTACGAGCAGTACTTC.

At least ten counts were recorded for this clonotype. The chain combines TRBV7-2 with TRBJ2-1; D is perhaps TRBD2 (5 bases). The germline gives CDR1 SGHTA, CDR2 FQGNSA. CDR3 length: 14 amino acids. The CDR3 region is CASTPGLSYNEQFF. The CDR3 region has the DNA TGTGCGTCGACCCCCGGACTCTCCTACAATGAGCAGTTCTTC.

This clonotype was observed a few times. V gene TRBV20-1 combines with J gene TRBJ2-3; 11 nucleotides agree with TRBD2. CDR1 and CDR2 (germline): DFQATT, SNEGSKA (reference sequence). The length of the CDR3 is 15 residues. The trim removed 6 bases at V and 4 bases at J, leaving 9 bases unmatched. CDR3: CSALMTSGVPDTQYF. The DNA for the CDR3 is TGCAGTGCCCTCATGACTAGCGGGGTGCCAGATACGCAGTATTTT.

The chain carries TRBV4-1 and TRBJ2-5; 7 bases line up with TRBD1. With V trimmed by 2 bases and J by 5 bases, 2 bases remained unmatched. Germline V gene lookup returns CDR1 MGHRA and CDR2 YSYEKL. The CDR3 contains 13 residues. As DNA, the CDR3 is TGCGCCAGCAGCCAACAGGGGGTGGAGACCCAGTACTTC. Its protein is CASSQQGVETQYF.